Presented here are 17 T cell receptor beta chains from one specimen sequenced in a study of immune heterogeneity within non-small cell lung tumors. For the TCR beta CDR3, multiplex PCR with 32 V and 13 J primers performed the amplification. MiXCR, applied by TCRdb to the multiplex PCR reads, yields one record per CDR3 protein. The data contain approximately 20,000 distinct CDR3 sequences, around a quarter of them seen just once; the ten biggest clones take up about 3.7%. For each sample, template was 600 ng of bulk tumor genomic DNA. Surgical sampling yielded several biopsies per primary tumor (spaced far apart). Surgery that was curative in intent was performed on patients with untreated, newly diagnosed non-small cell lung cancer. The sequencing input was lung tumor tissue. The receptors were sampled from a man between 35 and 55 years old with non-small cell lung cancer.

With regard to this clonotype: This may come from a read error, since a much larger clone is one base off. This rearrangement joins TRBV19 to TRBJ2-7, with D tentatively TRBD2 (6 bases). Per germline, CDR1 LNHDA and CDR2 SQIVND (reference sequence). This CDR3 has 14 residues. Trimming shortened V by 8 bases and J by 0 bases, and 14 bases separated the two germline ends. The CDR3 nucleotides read TGTGCCAGTCGTACCGGGACTGTCTCCTACGAGCAGTACTTC. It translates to CASRTGTVSYEQYF.

This chain's CDR3 is CASSSGAVNMNTEAFF. The CDR3 DNA is TGCGCCAGCAGCTCAGGGGCAGTTAACATGAACACTGAAGCTTTCTTT. The chain uses TRBV5-1 and TRBJ1-1, with D possibly TRBD1 on 6 matching bases. This CDR3 has 16 amino acids. V lost 3 bases, J lost 0 bases, and 15 bases lay in between. Germline assignment: CDR1 SGHRS and CDR2 YFSETQ.

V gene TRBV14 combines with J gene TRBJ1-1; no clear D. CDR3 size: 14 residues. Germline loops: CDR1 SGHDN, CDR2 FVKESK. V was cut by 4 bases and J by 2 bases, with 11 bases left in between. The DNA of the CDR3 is TGTGCCAGCAGCCCTCTACAACGAAACACTGAAGCTTTCTTT. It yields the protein CASSPLQRNTEAFF.

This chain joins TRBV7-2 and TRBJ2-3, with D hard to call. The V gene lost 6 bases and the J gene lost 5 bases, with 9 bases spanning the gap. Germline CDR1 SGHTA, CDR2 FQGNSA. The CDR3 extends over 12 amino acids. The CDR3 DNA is TGTGCCAGCAGTTCCTACGGAGATACGCAGTATTTT. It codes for CASSSYGDTQYF.

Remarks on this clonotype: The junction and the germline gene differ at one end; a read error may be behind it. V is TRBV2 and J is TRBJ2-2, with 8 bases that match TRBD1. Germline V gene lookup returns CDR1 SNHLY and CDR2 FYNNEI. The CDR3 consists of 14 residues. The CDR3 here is CPSSESGGGGELFF. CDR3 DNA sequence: TGTCCCAGCAGTGAATCAGGGGGCGGGGGGGAGCTGTTTTTT.

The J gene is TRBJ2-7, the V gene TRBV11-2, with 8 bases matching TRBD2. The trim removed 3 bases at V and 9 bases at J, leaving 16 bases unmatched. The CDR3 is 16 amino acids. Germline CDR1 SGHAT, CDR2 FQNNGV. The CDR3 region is CASSFARTSWSLGQYF. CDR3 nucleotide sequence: TGTGCCAGCAGCTTTGCCCGGACTAGCTGGAGTTTAGGGCAGTACTTC. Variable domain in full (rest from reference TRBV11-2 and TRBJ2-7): EAGVAQSPRYKIIEKRQSVAFWCNPISGHATLYWYQQILGQGPKLLIQFQNNGVVDDSQLPKDRFSAERLKGVDSTLKIQPAKLEDSAVYLCASSFARTSWSLGQYFGPGTRLTVT.

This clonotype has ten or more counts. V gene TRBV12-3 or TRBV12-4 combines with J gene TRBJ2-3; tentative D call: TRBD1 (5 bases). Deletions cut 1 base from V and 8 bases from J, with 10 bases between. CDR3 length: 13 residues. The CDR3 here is CASSLEWGVTQYF. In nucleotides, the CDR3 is TGTGCCAGCAGTTTAGAGTGGGGCGTTACGCAGTATTTT.

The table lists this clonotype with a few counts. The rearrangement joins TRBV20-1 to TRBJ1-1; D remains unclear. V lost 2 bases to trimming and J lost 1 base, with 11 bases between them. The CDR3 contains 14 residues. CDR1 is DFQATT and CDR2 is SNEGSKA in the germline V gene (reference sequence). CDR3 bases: TGCAGTGCTAGACAACGGGTTGAGAACACTGAAGCTTTCTTT. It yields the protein CSARQRVENTEAFF.

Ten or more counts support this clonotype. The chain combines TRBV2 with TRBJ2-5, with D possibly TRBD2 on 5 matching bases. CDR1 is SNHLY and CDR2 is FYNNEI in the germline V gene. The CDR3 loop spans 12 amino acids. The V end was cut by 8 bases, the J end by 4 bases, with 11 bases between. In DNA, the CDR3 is TGTGCCAGCGGGAGTATGAGAGAGACCCAGTACTTC. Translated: CASGSMRETQYF.

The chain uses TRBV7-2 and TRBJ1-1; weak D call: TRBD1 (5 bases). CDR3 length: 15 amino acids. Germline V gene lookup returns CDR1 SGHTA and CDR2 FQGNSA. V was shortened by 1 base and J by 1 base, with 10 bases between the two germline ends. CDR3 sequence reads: CASSLDWGQNTEAFF. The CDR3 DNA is TGTGCCAGCAGCTTAGATTGGGGCCAGAACACTGAAGCTTTCTTT. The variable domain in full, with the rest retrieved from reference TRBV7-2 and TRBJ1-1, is GAGVSQSPSNKVTEKGKDVELRCDPISGHTALYWYRQSLGQGLEFLIYFQGNSAPDKSGLPSDRFSAERTGGSVSTLTIQRTQQEDSAVYLCASSLDWGQNTEAFFGQGTRLTVV.

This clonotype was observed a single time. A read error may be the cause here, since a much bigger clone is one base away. The CDR3 reads CASSLDRAANTGELFF. The CDR3 region has the DNA TGTGCCAGCAGCTTAGATAGGGCGGCGAACACCGGGGAGCTGTTTTTT. The rearrangement joins TRBV7-6 to TRBJ2-2; D uncertain. CDR3 length: 16 residues. Trimming took off 1 base at V and 0 bases at J, with 9 bases between the two ends. In germline, CDR1 is SGHVS, CDR2 FNYEAQ. Using reference TRBV7-6 and TRBJ2-2 for the parts outside the CDR3, the full variable domain is GAGVSQSPRYKVTKRGQDVALRCDPISGHVSLYWYRQALGQGPEFLTYFNYEAQQDKSGLPNDRFSAERPEGSISTLTIQRTEQRDSAMYRCASSLDRAANTGELFFGEGSRLTVL.

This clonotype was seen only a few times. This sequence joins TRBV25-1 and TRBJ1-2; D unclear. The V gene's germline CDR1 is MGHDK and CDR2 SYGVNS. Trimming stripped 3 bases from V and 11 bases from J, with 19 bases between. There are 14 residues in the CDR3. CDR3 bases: TGTGCCAGCAGTGATCCCACGCCTTTCGGTGTTTACACCTTC. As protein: CASSDPTPFGVYTF.

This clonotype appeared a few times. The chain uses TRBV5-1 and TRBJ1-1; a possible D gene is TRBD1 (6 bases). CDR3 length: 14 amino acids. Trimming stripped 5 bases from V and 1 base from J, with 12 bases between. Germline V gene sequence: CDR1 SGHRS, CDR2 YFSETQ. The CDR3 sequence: CASSLIQGNTEAFF. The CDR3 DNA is TGCGCCAGCAGTTTGATACAGGGGAACACTGAAGCTTTCTTT.

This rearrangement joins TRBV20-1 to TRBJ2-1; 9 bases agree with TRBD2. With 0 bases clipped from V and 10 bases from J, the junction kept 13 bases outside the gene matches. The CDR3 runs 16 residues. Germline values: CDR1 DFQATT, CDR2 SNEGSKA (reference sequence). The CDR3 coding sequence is TGCAGTGCTAGAGAAGGGATAGCGGGAGTGGCGAGGGAGCAGTTCTTC. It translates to CSAREGIAGVAREQFF.

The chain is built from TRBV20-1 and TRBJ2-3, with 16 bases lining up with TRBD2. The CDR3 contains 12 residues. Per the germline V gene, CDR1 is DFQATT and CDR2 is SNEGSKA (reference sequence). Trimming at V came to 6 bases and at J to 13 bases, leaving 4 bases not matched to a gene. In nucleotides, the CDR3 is TGCAGTGCCGGGACTAGCGGGAGGGCCAAGTATTTT. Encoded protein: CSAGTSGRAKYF.

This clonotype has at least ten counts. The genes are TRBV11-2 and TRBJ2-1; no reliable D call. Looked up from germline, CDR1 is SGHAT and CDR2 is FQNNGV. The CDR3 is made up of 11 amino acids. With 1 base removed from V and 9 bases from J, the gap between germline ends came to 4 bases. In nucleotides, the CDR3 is TGTGCCAGCAGCTTAGGGTTTGAGCAGTTCTTC. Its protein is CASSLGFEQFF.

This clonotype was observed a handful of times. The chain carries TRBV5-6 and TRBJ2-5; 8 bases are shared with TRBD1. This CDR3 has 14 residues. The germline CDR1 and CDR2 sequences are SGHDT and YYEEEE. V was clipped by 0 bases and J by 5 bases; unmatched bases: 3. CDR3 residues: CASSLAGQGETQYF. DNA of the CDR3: TGTGCCAGCAGCTTGGCCGGACAGGGTGAGACCCAGTACTTC. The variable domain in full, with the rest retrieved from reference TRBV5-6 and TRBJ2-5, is DAGVTQSPTHLIKTRGQQVTLRCSPKSGHDTVSWYQQALGQGPQFIFQYYEEEERQRGNFPDRFSGHQFPNYSSELNVNALLLGDSALYLCASSLAGQGETQYFGPGTRLLVL.